Following are 6 T cell receptor beta chains from one sample sequenced in a study of blood T cell repertoires in COVID-19. Using immunoSEQ multiplex PCR, the repertoire was profiled, and TCRdb retains in-frame clones only, with some absent. The sample has approximately 150,000 clones, 80% seen once. Sequencing used peripheral blood. These receptors originate from a woman in her fifties or sixties with acute or convalescent COVID-19.

This chain links TRBV5-1 with TRBJ1-1, with D hard to call. Germline CDR1 reads SGHRS; CDR2 reads YFSETQ. Trimming took off 0 bases at V and 7 bases at J, with 10 bases between the two ends. CDR3 length: 13 residues. In nucleotides, the CDR3 is TGCGCCAGCAGCTTGGGATCTAATGGTGAAGCTTTCTTT. Its translation is CASSLGSNGEAFF.

Here the CDR3 DNA reads TGTGCCAGCAGTTTGAACAGGGGTAATTCAGCTGAAGCTTTCTTT. Its translation: CASSLNRGNSAEAFF. The chain has TRBV7-8 and TRBJ1-1, with 7 bases lining up with TRBD1. The trim removed 6 bases at V and 6 bases at J, leaving 13 bases unmatched. In germline, CDR1 is SGHVS, CDR2 FQNEAQ. This CDR3 is built from 15 residues.

The chain joins TRBV28 to TRBJ1-6, with D uncertain. Trimming pared 7 bases from V and 6 bases from J, leaving 13 bases between. The germline V gene encodes CDR1 MDHEN and CDR2 SYDVKM. The CDR3 runs to 14 residues. DNA for the CDR3: TGTGCCAGCACCAGGAGGGTAGGTAATTCACCCCTCCACTTT. Translating it yields CASTRRVGNSPLHF.

The CDR3 protein is CASSERDRGVNEQFF. The DNA for the CDR3 is TGTGCCAGCAGTGAACGGGACAGGGGAGTCAATGAGCAGTTCTTC. This sequence joins TRBV6-1 and TRBJ2-1; 10 bases are a match to TRBD1. This CDR3 has 15 amino acids. CDR1 MNHNS and CDR2 SASEGT come from the germline V gene. J lost 6 bases, V lost 2 bases, and 4 bases had no gene match.

The rearrangement uses TRBV29-1 and TRBJ1-3; 9 nucleotides align to TRBD1. The CDR3 consists of 13 residues. V was pared by 6 bases and J by 8 bases, with 8 bases of the junction left unmatched. Per the germline V gene, CDR1 is SQVTM and CDR2 is ANQGSEA. CDR3 residues: CSVRDRVLDTIYF. Here the CDR3 DNA reads TGCAGCGTCCGGGACAGGGTGTTAGACACCATATATTTT.

This clone has at least ten counts. The chain employs TRBV4-2 and TRBJ1-1; D gene unclear. The CDR3 has 13 residues. The V end lost 1 base, the J end lost 1 base, and 4 bases lay between the germline ends. The germline V gene has CDR1 LGHNA and CDR2 YNFKEQ. The CDR3 region has the DNA TGTGCCAGCAGCCAAGGAGAGAACACTGAAGCTTTCTTT. Its protein is CASSQGENTEAFF.